These 5 T cell receptor beta chains were all obtained from the same sample, sequenced in a study of shared clonotypes between healthy human individuals. Clones were read by immunoSEQ multiplex PCR, and TCRdb kept only the in-frame ones, dropping some. This sample has 2,500,000 or so clones, with 85% to 95% found just once. Sequences were obtained from naive CD4+ T cells from PBMCs. Stated subset: CD45RA+ positively selected. These receptors were collected from a man younger than 30 in good health. Some clones in this sample may be carry-over from other donors' samples.

V and J are TRBV20-1 and TRBJ2-1; D is possibly TRBD1 (5 bases). V was clipped by 5 bases and J by 9 bases, with 11 bases between them. The CDR3 is made up of 11 amino acids. In germline, CDR1 is DFQATT, CDR2 SNEGSKA (reference sequence). Written as DNA, the CDR3 is TGCAGTGCTTTATTAGGGGTTGAGCAGTTCTTC. It codes for CSALLGVEQFF.

This sequence joins TRBV7-3 and TRBJ2-7; 7 nucleotides match TRBD1. Germline CDR1 reads SGHTA; CDR2 reads FQGTGA. V shed 6 bases, J shed 6 bases, and the junction held 14 bases outside the gene matches. The CDR3 contains 15 residues. CDR3 nucleotide sequence: TGTGCCAGCAGTGACAAAGGGGGCTGGAAGTCCGAGCAGTACTTC. Its protein is CASSDKGGWKSEQYF.

The J gene is TRBJ1-2, the V gene TRBV28; no clear D. CDR3 size: 14 residues. Trimming cost V 2 bases and J 5 bases, with 12 bases left between them. Germline CDR1 reads MDHEN; CDR2 reads SYDVKM. The CDR3 reads CASSLPQWSYGYTF. The CDR3, as DNA: TGTGCCAGCAGTTTACCGCAGTGGTCGTATGGCTACACCTTC.

The rearrangement uses TRBV6-1 and TRBJ1-2; maybe TRBD1 (6 bases). The V end was cut by 10 bases, the J end by 5 bases, with 23 bases between. This CDR3 spans 15 amino acids. Germline CDR1 and CDR2: MNHNS and SASEGT. The CDR3 sequence is CATTASSEGGYGYTF. The CDR3 DNA follows: TGTGCCACCACCGCCAGCAGTGAAGGGGGGTATGGCTACACCTTC.

Comments on this clone: This sample also contains other DNA sequences that code for the same CDR3. The rearrangement uses TRBV7-3 and TRBJ2-2; unclear D gene. Between the trimmed V and J ends, which lost 4 bases and 8 bases, there was a span of 8 bases. Germline V gene lookup returns CDR1 SGHTA and CDR2 FQGTGA. The CDR3 spans 12 residues. Here the CDR3 reads CASSSTPGELFF. CDR3 in DNA: TGTGCCAGCAGCTCTACGCCAGGGGAGCTGTTTTTT.